This T cell receptor beta chain was sequenced in a study of blood T cells in healthy people across ages. Study information: Template switching recovered approximately one barcoded beta molecule for every two T cells. Findings of the study overall: Donor CMV status, an unknown factor, possibly confounded changes in expanded clonotypes.

Using a J-beta primer mix together with a sample-barcoded 5' primer, a second PCR was run for roughly 7 to 11 cycles. Each of the cDNA molecules was tagged by a template-switch adaptor with 12 random nucleotides. TCRdb analysed the 5' RACE reads with MiXCR anew, one entry per CDR3 protein. The sample shows about 720,000 distinct CDR3 sequences, over 20% of them seen only once. This clonotype was seen only a few times. Its antigen remains unknown. This CDR3 is built from 18 residues. The junction had 8 bases not matched to a gene; V was cut back by 0 bases and J by 3 bases. From germline, CDR1 is LGHNA and CDR2 YNFKEQ. Ranging in age from about 6 to 100, the donors were healthy Caucasian individuals from Russia.

This chain links TRBV4-2 with TRBJ1-1; 12 nucleotides line up with TRBD1. The sequence came from a man aged 65 to 79 in good health. Sequencing was performed on blood. CDR3 amino acids: CASSQDFGGQGAHTEAFF. CDR3 coding DNA: TGTGCCAGCAGCCAAGATTTTGGGGGACAGGGGGCTCACACTGAAGCTTTCTTT.